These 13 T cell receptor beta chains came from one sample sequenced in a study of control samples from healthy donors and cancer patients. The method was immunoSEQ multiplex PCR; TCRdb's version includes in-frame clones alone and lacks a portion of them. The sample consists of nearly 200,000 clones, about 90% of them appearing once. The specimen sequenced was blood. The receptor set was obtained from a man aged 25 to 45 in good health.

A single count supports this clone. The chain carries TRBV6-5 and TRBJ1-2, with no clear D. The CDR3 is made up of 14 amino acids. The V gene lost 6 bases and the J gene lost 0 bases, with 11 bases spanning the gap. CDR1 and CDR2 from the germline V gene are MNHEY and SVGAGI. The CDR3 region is CASSMTASNYGYTF. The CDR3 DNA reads TGTGCCAGCAGCATGACGGCGTCTAACTATGGCTACACCTTC.

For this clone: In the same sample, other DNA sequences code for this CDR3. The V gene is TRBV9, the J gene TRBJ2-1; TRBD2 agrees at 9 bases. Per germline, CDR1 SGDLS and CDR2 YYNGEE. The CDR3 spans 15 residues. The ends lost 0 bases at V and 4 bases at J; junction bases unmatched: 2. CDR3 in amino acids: CASSVGSGGYNEQFF. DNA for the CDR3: TGTGCCAGCAGCGTAGGTAGCGGGGGATACAATGAGCAGTTCTTC.

The CDR3 bases are TGTGCCAGCAGCCAAGATTGGGGACTCGCGTCGCCTAATTCACCCCTCCACTTT. Protein sequence: CASSQDWGLASPNSPLHF. This chain uses TRBV4-2 with TRBJ1-6; perhaps TRBD1 as D (5 bases). V gave up 0 bases and J gave up 6 bases, with 18 bases separating them. The CDR3 runs to 18 residues. Germline CDR1 is LGHNA and CDR2 is YNFKEQ.

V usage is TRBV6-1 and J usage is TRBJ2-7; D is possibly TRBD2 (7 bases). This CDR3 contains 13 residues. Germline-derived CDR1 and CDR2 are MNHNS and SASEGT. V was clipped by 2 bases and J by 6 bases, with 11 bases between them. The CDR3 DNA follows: TGTGCCAGCAGTGAATGGGGAGGGGGCGAGCAGTACTTC. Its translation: CASSEWGGGEQYF.

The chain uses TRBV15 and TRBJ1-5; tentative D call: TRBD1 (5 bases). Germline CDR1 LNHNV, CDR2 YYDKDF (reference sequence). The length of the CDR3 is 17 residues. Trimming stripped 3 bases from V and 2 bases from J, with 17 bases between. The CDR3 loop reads CATSRGGGSRGNQPQHF. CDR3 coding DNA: TGTGCCACCAGCAGGGGCGGGGGATCGCGGGGCAATCAGCCCCAGCATTTT.

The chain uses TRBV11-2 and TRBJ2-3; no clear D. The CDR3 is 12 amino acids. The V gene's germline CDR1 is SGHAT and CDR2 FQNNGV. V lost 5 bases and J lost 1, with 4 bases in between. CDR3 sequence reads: CASSHRTDTQYF. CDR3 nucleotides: TGTGCCAGCAGCCACCGCACAGATACGCAGTATTTT.

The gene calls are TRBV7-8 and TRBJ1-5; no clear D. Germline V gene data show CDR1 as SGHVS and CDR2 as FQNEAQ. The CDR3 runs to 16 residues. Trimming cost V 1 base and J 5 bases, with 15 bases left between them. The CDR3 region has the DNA TGTGCCAGCAGCTTAGGGGCGGTCACAGTTTATCAGCCCCAGCATTTT. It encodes CASSLGAVTVYQPQHF. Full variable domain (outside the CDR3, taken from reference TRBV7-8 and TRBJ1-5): GAGVSQSPRYKVAKRGQDVALRCDPISGHVSLFWYQQALGQGPEFLTYFQNEAQLDKSGLPSDRFFAERPEGSVSTLKIQRTQQEDSAVYLCASSLGAVTVYQPQHFGDGTRLSIL.

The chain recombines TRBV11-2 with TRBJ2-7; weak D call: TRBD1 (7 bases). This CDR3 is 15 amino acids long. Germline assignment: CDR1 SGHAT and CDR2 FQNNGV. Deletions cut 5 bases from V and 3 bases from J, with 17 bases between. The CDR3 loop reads CASSPGQGGFYEQYF. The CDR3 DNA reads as TGTGCCAGCAGCCCCGGGCAGGGGGGCTTCTACGAGCAGTACTTC.

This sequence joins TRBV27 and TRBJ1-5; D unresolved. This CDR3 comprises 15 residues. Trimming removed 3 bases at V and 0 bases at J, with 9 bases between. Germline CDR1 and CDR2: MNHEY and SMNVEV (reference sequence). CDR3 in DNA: TGTGCCAGCAGTTTCGCCGGCTATAGCAATCAGCCCCAGCATTTT. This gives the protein CASSFAGYSNQPQHF.

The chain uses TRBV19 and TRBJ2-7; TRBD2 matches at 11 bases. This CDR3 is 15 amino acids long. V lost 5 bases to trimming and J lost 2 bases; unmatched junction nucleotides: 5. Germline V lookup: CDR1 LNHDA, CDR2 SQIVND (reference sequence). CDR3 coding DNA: TGTGCCAGTAGTTCTAGCGGGGGGCTTCCCTACGAGCAGTACTTC. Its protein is CASSSSGGLPYEQYF.

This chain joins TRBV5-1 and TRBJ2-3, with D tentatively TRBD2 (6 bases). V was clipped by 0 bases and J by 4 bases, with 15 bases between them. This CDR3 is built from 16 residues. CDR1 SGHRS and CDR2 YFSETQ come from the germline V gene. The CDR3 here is CASSLDSAGRPDTQYF. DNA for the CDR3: TGCGCCAGCAGCTTGGATTCTGCGGGGAGACCAGATACGCAGTATTTT.

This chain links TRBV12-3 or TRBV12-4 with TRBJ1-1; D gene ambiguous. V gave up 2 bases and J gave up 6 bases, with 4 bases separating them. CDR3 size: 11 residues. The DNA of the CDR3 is TGTGCCAGCAGTTTACAGTCTGAAGCTTTCTTT. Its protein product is CASSLQSEAFF.

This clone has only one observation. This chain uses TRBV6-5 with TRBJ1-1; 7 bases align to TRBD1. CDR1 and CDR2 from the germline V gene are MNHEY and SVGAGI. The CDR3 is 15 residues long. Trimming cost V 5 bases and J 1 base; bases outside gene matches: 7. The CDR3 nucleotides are TGTGCCAGCAGTCCCTTGACAGGGAAGAACACTGAAGCTTTCTTT. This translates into CASSPLTGKNTEAFF.